Presented here are 9 T cell receptor beta chains from one specimen sequenced in a study of shared clonotypes between healthy human individuals. Some clones are missing from TCRdb's copy, which holds only in-frame ones; the method was immunoSEQ multiplex PCR. The sample has some 900,000 clones, over 60% seen once; the top ten hold over 1.3%. The sample consisted of memory CD4+ T cells sorted from blood. As for subset: CD45RA-negative fraction. The receptor set was obtained from a man younger than 35 in good health.

This chain uses TRBV29-1 with TRBJ2-3, with 9 bases aligning to TRBD2. This CDR3 region has 13 residues. Losses at the gene ends were 7 bases for V and 1 base for J; bases not matched to a gene: 3. Germline loops: CDR1 SQVTM, CDR2 ANQGSEA. The CDR3: CSERLAGTDTQYF. The DNA of the CDR3 is TGCAGCGAAAGACTAGCGGGCACAGATACGCAGTATTTT.

The chain links TRBV6-5 to TRBJ1-4; D gene unclear. The CDR3 totals 13 residues. Per the germline V gene, CDR1 is MNHEY and CDR2 is SVGAGI. Trimming took 3 bases from V and 5 from J, leaving 7 bases between them. DNA for the CDR3: TGTGCCAGCAGTTATGCCGGAAATGAAAAACTGTTTTTT. Protein product: CASSYAGNEKLFF.

There are a few counts of this clone. The chain uses TRBV18 and TRBJ1-5; D unclear. V was pared by 2 bases and J by 8 bases, with 16 bases between. The germline gives CDR1 KGHSH, CDR2 LQKENI. The CDR3 runs to 15 residues. Written as DNA, the CDR3 is TGTGCCAGCTCACCAAGTGGGCAGCTTGGAAAGCCCCAGCATTTT. It specifies CASSPSGQLGKPQHF.

The V call is TRBV7-9, the J call TRBJ2-7; the match to TRBD1 covers 7 bases. Germline CDR1 is SEHNR and CDR2 is FQNEAQ (reference sequence). The V and J ends lost 6 bases and 6 bases, in that order; junction bases with no gene match: 8. This CDR3 is 13 amino acids long. The CDR3: CASRNTGAGEQYF. CDR3 bases: TGTGCCAGCAGGAATACAGGGGCGGGCGAGCAGTACTTC.

This clone appeared once. The rearrangement links TRBV6-1 to TRBJ1-1; 7 nucleotides line up with TRBD1. The CDR3 loop spans 15 amino acids. J was trimmed by 3 bases and V by 7 bases; bases with no gene match: 11. Germline CDR1 reads MNHNS; CDR2 reads SASEGT. The CDR3 loop reads CASTRDSVRYTEAFF. The DNA for the CDR3 is TGTGCCAGCACTCGGGACAGTGTGAGGTACACTGAAGCTTTCTTT.

J is TRBJ2-7 and V is TRBV15, with D possibly matching TRBD1 (6 bases). V shed 5 bases and J shed 0 bases, with 17 bases lying between them. Looked up from germline, CDR1 is LNHNV and CDR2 is YYDKDF (reference sequence). The CDR3 is made up of 16 amino acids. The CDR3: CATSLLSTGSSYEQYF. The CDR3, as DNA: TGTGCCACCAGCTTACTCTCTACAGGGAGCTCCTACGAGCAGTACTTC.

This clone was counted once. The chain carries TRBV5-6 and TRBJ2-5, with a weak D call TRBD2 (6 bases). The germline CDR1 and CDR2 sequences are SGHDT and YYEEEE. The CDR3 is 12 residues long. V was pared by 4 bases and J by 5 bases, with 9 bases between. The CDR3 protein is CASSAGGETQYF. Here the CDR3 DNA reads TGTGCCAGCAGCGCTGGAGGGGAGACCCAGTACTTC.

This clone was picked up a small number of times. V gene TRBV19 combines with J gene TRBJ1-6, with D possibly matching TRBD1 (6 bases). The length of the CDR3 is 14 residues. Trimming cost V 9 bases and J 6 bases, with 15 bases left between them. Germline V gene sequence: CDR1 LNHDA, CDR2 SQIVND (reference sequence). The CDR3 DNA is TGTGCCAGCCGAGAACAGGGATTTAATTCACCCCTCCACTTT. Translating it yields CASREQGFNSPLHF. Filled out from reference TRBV19 and TRBJ1-6, the complete variable domain reads DGGITQSPKYLFRKEGQNVTLSCEQNLNHDAMYWYRQDPGQGLRLIYYSQIVNDFQKGDIAEGYSVSREKKESFPLTVTSAQKNPTAFYLCASREQGFNSPLHFGNGTRLTVT.

CDR3: CASRNQGTGANVLTF. DNA of the CDR3: TGTGCCAGCAGAAACCAGGGTACCGGGGCCAACGTCCTGACTTTC. The chain joins TRBV7-9 to TRBJ2-6; D may be TRBD1 (5 bases). This CDR3 contains 15 residues. V lost 6 bases and J 4 bases, leaving 13 bases between the germline ends. CDR1 and CDR2 (germline): SEHNR, FQNEAQ (reference sequence).